One and the same sample provided the 29 T cell receptor beta chains below, sequenced in a study of T-cell reconstitution after alpha-beta-depleted transplantation in children. TCRbeta library construction was performed incorporating unique molecular identifiers. TCRdb reprocessed the PCR reads via MiXCR and lists one record per CDR3 protein. The table records just over 950,000 distinct CDR3 sequences, roughly 29% of them present only once. Specimen: PBMCs, mostly from graft donor cells, collected 360 days after TCRalphabeta/CD19-depleted stem cell transplant. The receptors stem from a boy in the first two years of life who had a stem cell transplant for SCID, so the T cells may come from the graft donor.

This rearrangement joins TRBV12-3 or TRBV12-4 to TRBJ2-2, with TRBD1 as a possible D gene (6 bases). The CDR3 runs to 14 residues. V lost 3 bases and J lost 4, with 9 bases in between. The CDR3 DNA follows: TGTGCCAGCAGTTTCGGACAGAGCACCGGGGAGCTGTTTTTT. It yields the protein CASSFGQSTGELFF.

There are a few counts of this clonotype. This chain joins TRBV3-1 and TRBJ1-1; a weak D match, TRBD1 (5 bases). Trimming took 0 bases from V and 11 from J, leaving 16 bases between them. Germline loops: CDR1 LGHDT, CDR2 YNNKEL (reference sequence). The CDR3 covers 14 residues. DNA of the CDR3: TGTGCCAGCAGCCAAGATTGGATGACAGCTCAGGCTTTCTTT. It is translated as CASSQDWMTAQAFF.

The chain employs TRBV7-8 and TRBJ2-3; a possible D gene is TRBD1 (5 bases). This CDR3 is 16 amino acids long. The germline CDR1 and CDR2 sequences are SGHVS and FQNEAQ. Trimming pared 3 bases from V and 3 bases from J, leaving 16 bases between. Written as DNA, the CDR3 is TGTGCCAGCAGCTTGGTGGCTAGGGGCCTGACAGATACGCAGTATTTT. Translated: CASSLVARGLTDTQYF.

This sequence joins TRBV6-5 and TRBJ2-5; the D is unclear. CDR3 length equals 14 residues. CDR1 and CDR2 (germline): MNHEY, SVGAGI. Between the trimmed V and J ends, which lost 4 bases and 0 bases, there was a span of 9 bases. The CDR3 DNA reads TGTGCCAGCAGTTTCACAGCCTACCAAGAGACCCAGTACTTC. Translated, it gives CASSFTAYQETQYF.

The chain joins TRBV25-1 to TRBJ1-2; TRBD1 aligns across 8 bases. After removal of 2 bases from V and 7 bases from J, the junction contained 9 bases not matched to a gene. The CDR3 length is 15 residues. Germline V gene sequence: CDR1 MGHDK, CDR2 SYGVNS. The CDR3, as DNA: TGTGCCAGCAGTGAACAGGGGGCTGTATTGGGTGGCTACACCTTC. This encodes CASSEQGAVLGGYTF.

This clonotype was observed a handful of times. The CDR3 sequence is CSVGETSTDTQYF. In DNA, the CDR3 is TGCAGCGTTGGTGAAACTAGCACAGATACGCAGTATTTT. The chain links TRBV29-1 to TRBJ2-3; no firm D call. Between the trimmed V and J ends, which lost 4 bases and 0 bases, there was a span of 8 bases. The germline V gene has CDR1 SQVTM and CDR2 ANQGSEA. The CDR3 is made up of 13 amino acids.

The chain recombines TRBV7-6 with TRBJ2-7; TRBD2 matches 8 bases. V shed 4 bases and J 0 bases; nucleotides not matched to a gene: 8. There are 16 residues in the CDR3. Germline CDR1 reads SGHVS; CDR2 reads FNYEAQ. The CDR3 protein is CASSSLRGESSYEQYF. In DNA, the CDR3 is TGTGCCAGCAGCTCACTGCGGGGGGAGAGCTCCTACGAGCAGTACTTC.

This clonotype was observed a handful of times. The chain couples TRBV5-6 to TRBJ2-1; D perhaps matches TRBD2 (6 bases). CDR3 length: 16 residues. Trimming cost V 4 bases and J 4 bases, with 18 bases left between them. Germline values: CDR1 SGHDT, CDR2 YYEEEE. CDR3 loop: CASSQEGRPPYNEQFF. CDR3 coding DNA: TGTGCCAGCAGCCAGGAGGGACGTCCACCTTACAATGAGCAGTTCTTC.

CDR3 protein: CATSRGRIAANYGYTF. The CDR3 DNA is TGTGCCACCAGCAGGGGAAGGATCGCCGCTAACTATGGCTACACCTTC. The chain recombines TRBV15 with TRBJ1-2, with unresolved D. CDR3 length: 16 amino acids. V was pared by 3 bases and J by 0 bases, with 14 bases between. Looked up from germline, CDR1 is LNHNV and CDR2 is YYDKDF (reference sequence). The complete variable domain, with remaining parts taken from reference TRBV15 and TRBJ1-2, reads DAMVIQNPRYQVTQFGKPVTLSCSQTLNHNVMYWYQQKSSQAPKLLFHYYDKDFNNEADTPDNFQSRRPNTSFCFLDIRSPGLGDTAMYLCATSRGRIAANYGYTFGSGTRLTVV.

V gene TRBV5-1 combines with J gene TRBJ2-7; possibly TRBD2 for D (7 bases). Germline-derived CDR1 and CDR2 are SGHRS and YFSETQ. The germline V and J ends were trimmed by 6 bases and 7 bases, with 14 bases remaining between them. CDR3 length: 12 residues. The DNA of the CDR3 is TGCGCCAGCACGGGGGGCCATCGGGAGCAGTACTTC. Protein product: CASTGGHREQYF.

The sample holds a few counts of this clonotype. The DNA of the CDR3 is TGTGCCAGCAGCCAAAGACTCAAAGAGACCCAGTACTTC. This gives the protein CASSQRLKETQYF. The gene calls are TRBV4-2 and TRBJ2-5, with unresolved D. The CDR3 is 13 amino acids. CDR1 LGHNA and CDR2 YNFKEQ come from the germline V gene. Deletions cut 2 bases from V and 3 bases from J, with 7 bases between.

As for this clonotype: One end of the junction does not line up with germline, which may come from a read error. The chain recombines TRBV15 with TRBJ2-1; 10 nucleotides align to TRBD2. The CDR3 is made up of 18 amino acids. CDR1 and CDR2 (germline): LNHNV, YYDKDF (reference sequence). CDR3 residues: CATIRDEVLLAGTAEQFF. In DNA form, the CDR3 reads TGTGCCACCATCAGAGATGAGGTTCTACTAGCGGGGACGGCTGAGCAGTTCTTC.

At least ten counts were recorded for this clonotype. This chain connects TRBV5-5 to TRBJ2-1; D is uncertain. V was shortened by 2 bases and J by 0 bases, with 6 bases between the two germline ends. The CDR3 runs 14 residues. Germline V gene data show CDR1 as SGHKS and CDR2 as YYEKEE (reference sequence). In DNA, the CDR3 is TGTGCCAGCAGCTTCCCCAGCTCCTACAATGAGCAGTTCTTC. Residues: CASSFPSSYNEQFF.

This chain links TRBV7-3 with TRBJ2-7, with 8 bases fitting TRBD2. CDR1 and CDR2 from the germline V gene are SGHTA and FQGTGA. V lost 2 bases and J lost 6; bases outside the gene matches: 6. The CDR3 contains 14 residues. In nucleotides, the CDR3 is TGTGCCAGCAGCTTAGAAGGCCGGGAGGGCGAGCAGTACTTC. It specifies CASSLEGREGEQYF.

V is TRBV5-1 and J is TRBJ1-1, with 9 bases fitting TRBD1. V dropped 0 bases and J dropped 5; count of bases not matched to a gene: 8. Germline assignment: CDR1 SGHRS and CDR2 YFSETQ. The CDR3 loop spans 16 amino acids. In nucleotides, the CDR3 is TGCGCCAGCAGCTTGGAGGGACAGGGTATAGGGACTGAAGCTTTCTTT. Protein sequence: CASSLEGQGIGTEAFF. The whole variable domain, remainder taken from reference TRBV5-1 and TRBJ1-1, is KAGVTQTPRYLIKTRGQQVTLSCSPISGHRSVSWYQQTPGQGLQFLFEYFSETQRNKGNFPGRFSGRQFSNSRSEMNVSTLELGDSALYLCASSLEGQGIGTEAFFGQGTRLTVV.

This clonotype was counted only a few times. J is TRBJ2-7 and V is TRBV12-3 or TRBV12-4, with D possibly TRBD2 on 5 matching bases. Trimming cost V 3 bases and J 3 bases, with 12 bases left between them. The CDR3 has 14 residues. The CDR3 is CASSFGVAFYEQYF. The CDR3 DNA reads TGTGCCAGCAGTTTCGGGGTCGCCTTCTACGAGCAGTACTTC.

This clonotype occurred a few times. The chain employs TRBV5-1 and TRBJ1-1; TRBD1 matches 7 bases. V dropped 4 bases and J dropped 1; count of bases not matched to a gene: 4. The CDR3 sequence is 14 residues long. The germline gives CDR1 SGHRS, CDR2 YFSETQ. The CDR3 DNA follows: TGCGCCAGCAGCGGCAGACAGGGGAACACTGAAGCTTTCTTT. It encodes CASSGRQGNTEAFF.

This clonotype appeared a few times. The chain uses TRBV6-1 and TRBJ2-5; D is unresolved. This CDR3 region has 14 residues. Germline V lookup: CDR1 MNHNS, CDR2 SASEGT. Trimming pared 6 bases from V and 5 bases from J, leaving 16 bases between. CDR3 coding DNA: TGTGCCAGCAGCCTCTCTCAACCCTGGGAGACCCAGTACTTC. The encoded protein is CASSLSQPWETQYF.

V gene TRBV7-2 combines with J gene TRBJ2-1, with 9 bases lining up with TRBD2. Germline trimming cut 5 bases from V and 6 bases from J; bases unmatched to any gene: 5. The CDR3 is 14 amino acids. Germline lookup yields CDR1 SGHTA and CDR2 FQGNSA. CDR3 DNA sequence: TGTGCCAGCAGCGACATAGCGGGGGCCAATGAGCAGTTCTTC. It translates to CASSDIAGANEQFF.

The V call is TRBV27, the J call TRBJ2-3, with D perhaps matching TRBD1 or TRBD2 (5 bases each). The germline V gene has CDR1 MNHEY and CDR2 SMNVEV (reference sequence). The germline V and J ends were trimmed by 4 bases and 3 bases, with 11 bases remaining between them. There are 14 residues in the CDR3. Here the CDR3 DNA reads TGTGCCAGCAGTTGGGGGAGAGGAACAGATACGCAGTATTTT. Translating it yields CASSWGRGTDTQYF.

The V and J genes are TRBV2 and TRBJ2-4; maybe TRBD2 (5 bases). The ends were cut back, 4 bases at V and 6 bases at J, with 13 bases in the middle. CDR1 is SNHLY and CDR2 is FYNNEI in the germline V gene. The CDR3 totals 14 residues. The CDR3 reads CASSGRGFGNIQYF. As DNA, the CDR3 is TGTGCCAGCAGTGGGAGAGGGTTTGGAAACATTCAGTACTTC. The whole variable domain, filled in from reference TRBV2 and TRBJ2-4, reads EPEVTQTPSHQVTQMGQEVILRCVPISNHLYFYWYRQILGQKVEFLVSFYNNEISEKSEIFDDQFSVERPDGSNFTLKIRSTKLEDSAMYFCASSGRGFGNIQYFGAGTRLSVL.

V and J are TRBV24-1 and TRBJ2-1; possibly TRBD1 for D (5 bases). This CDR3 comprises 9 residues. V was shortened by 10 bases and J by 8 bases, with 5 bases between the two germline ends. From germline, CDR1 is KGHDR and CDR2 SFDVKD. Here the CDR3 DNA reads TGTGCCACAGGGGATGAGCAGTTCTTC. Protein sequence: CATGDEQFF.

This clonotype was observed a few times. This rearrangement joins TRBV3-1 to TRBJ2-2; D may match TRBD1 or TRBD2 (6 bases each). Germline CDR1 and CDR2: LGHDT and YNNKEL (reference sequence). The CDR3 consists of 14 residues. Trimming removed 7 bases at V and 7 bases at J, with 16 bases between. CDR3 in amino acids: CASIDLGGNGELFF. CDR3 coding DNA: TGTGCCAGCATTGATCTCGGGGGCAACGGGGAGCTGTTTTTT.

The rearrangement uses TRBV5-1 and TRBJ1-2; 8 nucleotides agree with TRBD1. The trim removed 4 bases at V and 2 bases at J, leaving 4 bases unmatched. This CDR3 comprises 14 residues. Germline V gene lookup returns CDR1 SGHRS and CDR2 YFSETQ. The CDR3 DNA reads TGCGCCAGCAGCACCACAGGGGGGAACTATGGCTACACCTTC. It translates to CASSTTGGNYGYTF. The variable domain in full, completed from reference TRBV5-1 and TRBJ1-2, reads KAGVTQTPRYLIKTRGQQVTLSCSPISGHRSVSWYQQTPGQGLQFLFEYFSETQRNKGNFPGRFSGRQFSNSRSEMNVSTLELGDSALYLCASSTTGGNYGYTFGSGTRLTVV.

This clonotype was counted only a few times. V usage is TRBV6-1 and J usage is TRBJ2-3, with a tentative D call TRBD1 (5 bases). Trimming stripped 7 bases from V and 4 bases from J, with 12 bases between. This CDR3 has 13 residues. Germline loops: CDR1 MNHNS, CDR2 SASEGT. CDR3 loop: CASTMQGPDTQYF. As DNA, the CDR3 is TGTGCCAGCACCATGCAGGGCCCAGATACGCAGTATTTT.

V and J are TRBV12-3 or TRBV12-4 and TRBJ1-5, with a tentative D call TRBD1 (6 bases). The CDR3 has 14 residues. The V end lost 6 bases, the J end lost 6 bases, and 15 bases lay between the germline ends. In DNA, the CDR3 is TGTGCCAGCAGATCGGGACAAGGAGGTCAGCCCCAGCATTTT. Protein: CASRSGQGGQPQHF.

This chain connects TRBV18 to TRBJ2-7; D could derive from TRBD1 or TRBD2 (5 bases each). The CDR3 length is 16 residues. Trimming shortened V by 3 bases and J by 2 bases, and 17 bases separated the two germline ends. Germline assignment: CDR1 KGHSH and CDR2 LQKENI. The CDR3 DNA reads as TGTGCCAGCTCACCTCTTCGTGACTTGGGGGCCTACGAGCAGTACTTC. Its translation: CASSPLRDLGAYEQYF.

This chain uses TRBV12-3 or TRBV12-4 with TRBJ1-1, with a possible D match to TRBD1 (5 bases). The CDR3 covers 14 residues. V lost 6 bases, J lost 5 bases, and 16 bases lay in between. CDR3 DNA: TGTGCCAGCAGCCCCGGGGGTAGTGGAACTGAAGCTTTCTTT. This sequence encodes CASSPGGSGTEAFF.

This clonotype has more than one count but fewer than ten. The chain is built from TRBV29-1 and TRBJ2-3, with 8 bases identical to TRBD1. The CDR3 has 12 residues. From germline, CDR1 is SQVTM and CDR2 ANQGSEA. V shed 7 bases and J 6 bases; nucleotides not matched to a gene: 6. Here the CDR3 DNA reads TGCAGCGGGGGACAGGAGAGGGATACGCAGTATTTT. This codes for CSGGQERDTQYF.